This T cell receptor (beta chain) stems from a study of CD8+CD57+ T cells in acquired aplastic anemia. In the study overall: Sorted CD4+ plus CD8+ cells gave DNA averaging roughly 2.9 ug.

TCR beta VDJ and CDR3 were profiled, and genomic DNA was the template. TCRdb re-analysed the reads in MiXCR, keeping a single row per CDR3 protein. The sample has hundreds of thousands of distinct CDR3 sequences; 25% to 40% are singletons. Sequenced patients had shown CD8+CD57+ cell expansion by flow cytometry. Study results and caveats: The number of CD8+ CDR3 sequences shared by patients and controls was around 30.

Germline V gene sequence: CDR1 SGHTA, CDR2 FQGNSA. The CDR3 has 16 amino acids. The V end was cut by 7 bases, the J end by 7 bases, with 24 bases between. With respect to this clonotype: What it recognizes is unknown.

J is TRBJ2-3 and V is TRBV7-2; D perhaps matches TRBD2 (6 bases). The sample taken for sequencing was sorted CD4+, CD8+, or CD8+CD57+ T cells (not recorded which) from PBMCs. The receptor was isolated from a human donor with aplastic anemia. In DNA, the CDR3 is TGTGCCAGCACCCTCATCGGCGGGGCACAGGTTAATACGCAGTATTTT. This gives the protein CASTLIGGAQVNTQYF.